This TCR beta chain was sequenced for a study of blood T cell repertoires in COVID-19. Study context: The cDNA or gDNA used as material had been derived from T cells, B-cell-depleted T cells, or PBMCs.

Trimming stripped 0 bases from V and 6 bases from J, with 11 bases between. CDR1 and CDR2 from the germline V gene are LGHDT and YNNKEL (reference sequence). The CDR3 contains 14 residues. Clones were read by immunoSEQ multiplex PCR, and TCRdb kept only the in-frame ones, dropping some. The sample has tens of thousands of clones, approximately 90% seen once; the top ten hold over 3%. This sequence was found in a human donor in a cohort sampled during active COVID-19. The chain has TRBV3-1 (or the pseudogene TRBV3-2) and TRBJ1-1; the D gene is possibly TRBD1 (6 bases). The sequenced sample consisted of peripheral blood. The CDR3 DNA reads TGTGCCAGCAGCCAAGAAGGGGGAAGGGCTGAAGCTTTCTTT. Translated, it gives CASSQEGGRAEAFF.